Listed here are 6 T cell receptor beta chains from one sample, sequenced in a study of CD8 T cells in ankylosing spondylitis. Study-level findings and limits: Among TCR beta sequences, a motif of under ten highly homologous variants appeared characteristic of ankylosing spondylitis blood.

MiXCR, run by TCRdb on the 5' RACE reads, gives a single entry per CDR3 protein. The repertoire has about 210,000 distinct CDR3 sequences, 5.5% to 7.5% of them found once; the top ten carry approximately 14%. Their target antigens are unknown. The sequenced material came from blood, either unsorted or a sorted T cell fraction (not recorded which). These receptor sequences come from a male donor with ankylosing spondylitis.

V is TRBV6-1 and J is TRBJ1-5; D ambiguous. The V end lost 2 bases, the J end lost 8 bases, and 16 bases lay between the germline ends. The CDR3 contains 15 residues. In germline, CDR1 is MNHNS, CDR2 SASEGT. CDR3 sequence: CASSEFTYVREPQHF. The CDR3 DNA reads as TGTGCCAGCAGTGAATTTACCTATGTCCGGGAGCCCCAGCATTTT.

The chain has TRBV4-1 and TRBJ2-3; D uncertain. The germline V gene has CDR1 MGHRA and CDR2 YSYEKL. This CDR3 is 14 amino acids long. V was trimmed by 0 bases and J by 5 bases, leaving 9 bases between them. CDR3 sequence: CASSQDSAVDTQYF. For the CDR3, the DNA is TGCGCCAGCAGCCAAGATTCGGCGGTAGATACGCAGTATTTT.

This clonotype occurred many times. The chain has TRBV11-2 and TRBJ2-1; 8 bases agree with TRBD2. The J segment lost 9 bases and the V segment lost 1 base, leaving 5 bases of the junction unmatched. CDR1 SGHAT and CDR2 FQNNGV come from the germline V gene. The CDR3 consists of 14 residues. The CDR3, as DNA: TGTGCCAGCAGCTTAGTTGCGGGGGGCGGTGAGCAGTTCTTC. It is translated as CASSLVAGGGEQFF.

This clonotype occurred many times. This chain joins TRBV5-1 and TRBJ2-7; D might be TRBD1 or TRBD2, each matching 5 bases. Germline-derived CDR1 and CDR2 are SGHRS and YFSETQ. CDR3 length: 15 amino acids. V was cut by 0 bases and J by 3 bases, with 13 bases left in between. CDR3 protein: CASSLAGTVGYEQYF. DNA for the CDR3: TGCGCCAGCAGCTTGGCTGGGACGGTTGGCTACGAGCAGTACTTC. The variable domain in full, with the rest retrieved from reference TRBV5-1 and TRBJ2-7, is KAGVTQTPRYLIKTRGQQVTLSCSPISGHRSVSWYQQTPGQGLQFLFEYFSETQRNKGNFPGRFSGRQFSNSRSEMNVSTLELGDSALYLCASSLAGTVGYEQYFGPGTRLTVT.

This clonotype was seen a handful of times. This chain joins TRBV7-8 and TRBJ1-6; D is undetermined. This CDR3 contains 16 residues. In germline, CDR1 is SGHVS, CDR2 FQNEAQ. V lost 5 bases to trimming and J lost 8 bases, with 19 bases between them. The CDR3 reads CASSAGVGKVDSPLHF. The CDR3 region has the DNA TGTGCCAGCAGCGCCGGAGTGGGGAAGGTTGATTCACCCCTCCACTTT.

The chain carries TRBV4-2 and TRBJ2-7, with D unclear. The CDR3 has 13 residues. Trimming stripped 4 bases from V and 3 bases from J, with 10 bases between. Per the germline V gene, CDR1 is LGHNA and CDR2 is YNFKEQ. CDR3 sequence (DNA): TGTGCCAGCAGCCCCACCGAAAACTACGAGCAGTACTTC. Its protein product is CASSPTENYEQYF.